This TCR beta chain was captured in a study of blood T cell repertoires in COVID-19. About the study: Samples taken during acute and convalescent COVID-19 were collected in the United States, Italy and Spain. The cDNA or gDNA used as material had been derived from T cells, B-cell-depleted T cells, or PBMCs.

Enrolled through a virtual design, the participants were between roughly 18 and 90 years of age and came from about two dozen US areas. Authors' methods: Reference gene primer amplification gave nucleated cell count estimates. Sequencing used immunoSEQ multiplex PCR; TCRdb keeps in-frame clones, though not all of them. V, J and clone size are taken as reported in that table, and D and trimming were inferred from the DNA itself. The sample holds fewer than 500,000 clones, roughly 88% seen once. This receptor was identified in a woman in her twenties or thirties with acute COVID-19. Input material: PBMCs or T cells enriched from blood (not recorded which).

CDR3 nucleotide sequence: TGTGCCAGCAGCTTAGCTCCAGCGGGGGGACTCACAGATACGCAGTATTTT. Translated: CASSLAPAGGLTDTQYF. The V gene is TRBV7-2, the J gene TRBJ2-3; 9 positions match TRBD2. The V gene's germline CDR1 is SGHTA and CDR2 FQGNSA. The CDR3 loop spans 17 amino acids. V dropped 0 bases and J dropped 2; count of bases not matched to a gene: 6. The full variable domain, with the rest looked up from reference TRBV7-2 and TRBJ2-3, is GAGVSQSPSNKVTEKGKDVELRCDPISGHTALYWYRQSLGQGLEFLIYFQGNSAPDKSGLPSDRFSAERTGGSVSTLTIQRTQQEDSAVYLCASSLAPAGGLTDTQYFGPGTRLTVL.